These 6 T cell receptor beta chains came from one sample sequenced in a study of identical twins. Via MiXCR, TCRdb re-called the 5' RACE reads, giving one row per CDR3 protein. The sample has fewer than 350,000 distinct CDR3 sequences, approximately 8% seen once. These sequences were also reported in another study, on yellow fever vaccine responses in identical twins.

Sequencing was done on a sample of memory (CD45RO+) T cells sorted from blood. Receptors originate from a woman aged 18-35 years in good health.

This clonotype was seen at least ten times. This chain connects TRBV7-8 to TRBJ2-2; D is ambiguous. This CDR3 spans 13 amino acids. Trimming pared 2 bases from V and 5 bases from J, leaving 6 bases between. Germline CDR1 is SGHVS and CDR2 is FQNEAQ. CDR3 sequence (DNA): TGTGCCAGCAGCTTAACTCCGACCGGGGAGCTGTTTTTT. Encoded protein: CASSLTPTGELFF. Full variable domain (rest looked up from reference TRBV7-8 and TRBJ2-2): GAGVSQSPRYKVAKRGQDVALRCDPISGHVSLFWYQQALGQGPEFLTYFQNEAQLDKSGLPSDRFFAERPEGSVSTLKIQRTQQEDSAVYLCASSLTPTGELFFGEGSRLTVL.

This clonotype was seen a few times. The V gene is TRBV24-1, the J gene TRBJ1-2; D ambiguous. Between the trimmed V and J ends, which lost 0 bases and 7 bases, there was a span of 5 bases. The CDR3 extends over 12 amino acids. Germline CDR1 reads KGHDR; CDR2 reads SFDVKD. CDR3 protein: CATSDLGSGYTF. The CDR3 DNA reads as TGTGCCACCAGTGATTTGGGTAGTGGCTACACCTTC.

The sample holds many counts of this clonotype. The chain has TRBV9 and TRBJ1-1; D call uncertain. Germline V lookup: CDR1 SGDLS, CDR2 YYNGEE. Between the trimmed V and J ends, which lost 0 bases and 0 bases, there was a span of 9 bases. The CDR3 totals 15 residues. CDR3 region: CASSVGGLLNTEAFF. In DNA form, the CDR3 reads TGTGCCAGCAGCGTAGGAGGGCTCTTGAACACTGAAGCTTTCTTT.

The chain carries TRBV5-1 and TRBJ2-5; 7 nucleotides agree with TRBD2. The CDR3 length is 15 residues. Unmatched junction bases numbered 3, after V lost 0 bases and J lost 1 base. Per the germline V gene, CDR1 is SGHRS and CDR2 is YFSETQ. The CDR3 region is CASSLVAGLQETQYF. The CDR3 region has the DNA TGCGCCAGCAGCTTGGTAGCGGGCCTCCAAGAGACCCAGTACTTC.

CDR3 residues: CASSFAGTGGGYTF. In DNA form, the CDR3 reads TGTGCCAGCAGTTTCGCCGGGACAGGGGGTGGCTACACCTTC. The rearrangement uses TRBV27 and TRBJ1-2; 11 nucleotides match TRBD1. The CDR3 totals 14 residues. Germline V gene data show CDR1 as MNHEY and CDR2 as SMNVEV (reference sequence). Trimming removed 3 bases from V and 7 bases from J; junction bases left unmatched: 4.

A few counts support this clonotype. The CDR3 DNA follows: TGCAGCCTCAGGGGTGGGTCCGGTGGTGAGCAGTTCTTC. The encoded protein is CSLRGGSGGEQFF. The gene calls are TRBV20-1 and TRBJ2-1, with D perhaps TRBD1 (6 bases). This CDR3 comprises 13 residues. The germline CDR1 and CDR2 sequences are DFQATT and SNEGSKA (reference sequence).